The present TCR beta chain was sequenced within a study of Graves' ophthalmopathy and Graves' hyperthyroidism. This clonotype was observed a few times. Its antigen remains unidentified. New diagnoses, under 2 months' duration, and ages 18 to 65 characterized the hyperthyroidism patients. The authors amplified TCR beta CDR3 regions, and they did so from RNA transcripts for repertoire sequencing. The workflow started with a first-round RT-PCR run with HTBI primers and then moved on to a second-round multiplex PCR. TCRdb reprocessed the multiplex PCR reads with MiXCR, giving one entry per CDR3 protein. The sample includes around 1,000,000 distinct CDR3 sequences, about two fifths of them seen just once. Findings and caveats of the study: The model forecast ophthalmopathy progression, reaching roughly 65% sensitivity and 72% to 80% specificity. Discrimination between ophthalmopathy and stable hyperthyroidism by a 13-signature model showed 87.88% sensitivity and more than 65% specificity. Blood also held most thyroid clonotypes expanded above 0.001 frequency.

Trimming stripped 1 base from V and 13 bases from J, with 16 bases between. This CDR3 is 14 amino acids long. Germline assignment: CDR1 MNHEY and CDR2 SMNVEV (reference sequence). Sequencing input: peripheral blood or thyroid tissue (not recorded which). The TCR comes from an adult man with Graves' hyperthyroidism. This sequence joins TRBV27 and TRBJ1-4, with no clear D. The DNA of the CDR3 is TGTGCCAGCAGTTTATTGTCGACGGCGGGCAGACTGTTTTTT. This encodes CASSLLSTAGRLFF.